This TCR beta chain was documented in a study of blood T cell repertoires in COVID-19. Looked up from germline, CDR1 is MNHEY and CDR2 is SVGAGI. The ends were cut back, 2 bases at V and 4 bases at J, with 8 bases in the middle. The CDR3 is made up of 13 amino acids. The assay was immunoSEQ multiplex PCR, and TCRdb's table has in-frame clones only and misses some. The top ten clones hold 15% to 19% of a sample with some 270,000 clones, 80% to 85% of them seen once. Enrolment of Seattle patients took place during active infection, and they were followed longitudinally. The receptor comes from a person between 65 and 80 years old with COVID-19, enrolled during active disease. The chain employs TRBV6-5 and TRBJ1-1; tentatively, D is TRBD1 (6 bases). Material: peripheral blood. CDR3 sequence reads: CASSYDRTTEAFF. CDR3 DNA sequence: TGTGCCAGCAGTTACGACAGGACCACTGAAGCTTTCTTT.